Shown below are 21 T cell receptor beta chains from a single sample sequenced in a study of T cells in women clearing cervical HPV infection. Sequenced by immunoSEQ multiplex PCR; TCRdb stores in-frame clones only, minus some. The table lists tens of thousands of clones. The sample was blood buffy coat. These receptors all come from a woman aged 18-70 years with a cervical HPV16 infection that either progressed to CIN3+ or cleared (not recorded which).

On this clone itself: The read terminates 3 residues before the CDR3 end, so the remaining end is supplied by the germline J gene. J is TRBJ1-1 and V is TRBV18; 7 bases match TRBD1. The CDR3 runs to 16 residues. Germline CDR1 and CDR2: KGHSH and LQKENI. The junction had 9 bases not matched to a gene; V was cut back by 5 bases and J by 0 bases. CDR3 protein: CASSSHVGQMNTEAFF. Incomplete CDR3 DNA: TGTGCCAGCTCATCCCACGTGGGACAGATGAACACTGAA.

Here the CDR3 reads CASIRTGATGELFF. The DNA read from the CDR3 is TGTGCCAGTATAAGGACAGGGGCCACCGGGGAG. The rearrangement joins TRBV19 to TRBJ2-2; 9 bases are shared with TRBD1. Read sequence stops 3 residues before the CDR3 end, and the germline J gene provides the missing end. The CDR3 is 14 amino acids. Germline CDR1 is LNHDA and CDR2 is SQIVND (reference sequence). The trim removed 7 bases at V and 4 bases at J, leaving 4 bases unmatched.

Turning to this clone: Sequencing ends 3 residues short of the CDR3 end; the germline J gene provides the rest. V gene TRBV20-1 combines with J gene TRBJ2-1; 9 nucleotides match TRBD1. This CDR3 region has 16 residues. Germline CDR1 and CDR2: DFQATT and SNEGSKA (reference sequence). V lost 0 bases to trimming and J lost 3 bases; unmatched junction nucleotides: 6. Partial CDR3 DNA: TGCAGTGCTAGAGAGTTACAGGGGGCCAGCTACAATGAG. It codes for CSARELQGASYNE. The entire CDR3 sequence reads CSARELQGASYNEQFF.

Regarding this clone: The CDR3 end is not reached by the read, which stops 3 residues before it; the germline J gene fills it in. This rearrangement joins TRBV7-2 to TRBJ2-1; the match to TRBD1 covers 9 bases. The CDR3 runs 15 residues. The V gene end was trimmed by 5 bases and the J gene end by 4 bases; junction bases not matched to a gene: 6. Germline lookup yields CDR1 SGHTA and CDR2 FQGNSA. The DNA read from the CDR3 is TGTGCCAGCAGCATACAGGGGGCGGGTTACAATGAG. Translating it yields CASSIQGAGYNE. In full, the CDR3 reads CASSIQGAGYNEQFF. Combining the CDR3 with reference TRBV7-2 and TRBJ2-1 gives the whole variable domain GAGVSQSPSNKVTEKGKDVELRCDPISGHTALYWYRQSLGQGLEFLIYFQGNSAPDKSGLPSDRFSAERTGGSVSTLTIQRTQQEDSAVYLCASSIQGAGYNEQFFGPGTRLTVL.

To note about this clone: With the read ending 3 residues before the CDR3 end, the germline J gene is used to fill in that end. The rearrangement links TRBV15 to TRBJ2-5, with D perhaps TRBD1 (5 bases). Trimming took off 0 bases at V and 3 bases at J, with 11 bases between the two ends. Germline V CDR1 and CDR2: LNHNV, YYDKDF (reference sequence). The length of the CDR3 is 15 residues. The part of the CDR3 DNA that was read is TGTGCCACCAGCAGAGACATTAGGGGCGAAGAGACC. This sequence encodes CATSRDIRGEET. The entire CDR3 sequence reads CATSRDIRGEETQYF. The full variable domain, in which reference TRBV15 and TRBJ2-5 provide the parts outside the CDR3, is DAMVIQNPRYQVTQFGKPVTLSCSQTLNHNVMYWYQQKSSQAPKLLFHYYDKDFNNEADTPDNFQSRRPNTSFCFLDIRSPGLGDTAMYLCATSRDIRGEETQYFGPGTRLLVL.

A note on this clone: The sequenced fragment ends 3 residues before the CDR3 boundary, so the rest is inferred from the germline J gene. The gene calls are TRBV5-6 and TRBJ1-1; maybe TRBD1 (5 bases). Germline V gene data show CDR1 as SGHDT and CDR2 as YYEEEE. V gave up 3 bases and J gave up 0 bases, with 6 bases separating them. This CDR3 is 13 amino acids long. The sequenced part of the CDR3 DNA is TGTGCCAGCAGCTGGGGCGTGAACACTGAA. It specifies CASSWGVNTE. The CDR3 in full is CASSWGVNTEAFF.

This CDR3 reads CAWKGQETQYF. The CDR3 bases that were read are TGTGCCTGGAAGGGGCAAGAGACC. This chain joins TRBV30 and TRBJ2-5; D may be TRBD1 (5 bases). The observed sequence ends 3 residues before the CDR3 terminus, with the missing tail filled in from the germline J gene. Germline V gene sequence: CDR1 GTSNPN, CDR2 SVGIG (reference sequence). V lost 4 bases, J lost 2 bases, and 5 bases lay in between. The CDR3 length is 11 residues.

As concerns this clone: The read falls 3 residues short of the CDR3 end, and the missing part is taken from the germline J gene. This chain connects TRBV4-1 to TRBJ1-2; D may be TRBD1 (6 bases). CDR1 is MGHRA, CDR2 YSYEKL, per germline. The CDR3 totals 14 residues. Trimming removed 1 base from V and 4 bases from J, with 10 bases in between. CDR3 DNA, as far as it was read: TGCGCCAGCAGCCAAGCACAGGGATTCTATGGC. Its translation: CASSQAQGFYG. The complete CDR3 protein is CASSQAQGFYGYTF.

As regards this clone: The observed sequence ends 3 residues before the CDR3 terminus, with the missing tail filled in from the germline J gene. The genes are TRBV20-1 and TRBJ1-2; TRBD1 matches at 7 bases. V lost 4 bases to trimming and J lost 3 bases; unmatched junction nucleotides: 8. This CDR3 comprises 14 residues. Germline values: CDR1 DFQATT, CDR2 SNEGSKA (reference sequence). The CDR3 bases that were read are TGCAGTGCTACCAGGGGGAGTGAGGACTATGGC. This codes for CSATRGSEDYG. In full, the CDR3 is CSATRGSEDYGYTF.

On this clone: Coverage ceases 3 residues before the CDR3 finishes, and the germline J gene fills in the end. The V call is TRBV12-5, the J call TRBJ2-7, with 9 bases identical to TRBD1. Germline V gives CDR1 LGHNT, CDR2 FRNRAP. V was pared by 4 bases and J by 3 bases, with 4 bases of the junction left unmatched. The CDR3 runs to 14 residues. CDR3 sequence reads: CASGSGTGIYEQYF. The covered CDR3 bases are TGTGCTAGTGGTTCCGGGACAGGGATCTACGAG.

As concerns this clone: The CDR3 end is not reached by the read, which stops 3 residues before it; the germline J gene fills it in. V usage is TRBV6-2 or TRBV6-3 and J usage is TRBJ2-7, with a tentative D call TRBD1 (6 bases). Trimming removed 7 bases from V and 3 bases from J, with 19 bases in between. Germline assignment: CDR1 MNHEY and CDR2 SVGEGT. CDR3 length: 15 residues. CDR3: CASTEIQGSDYEQYF. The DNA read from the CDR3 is TGTGCCAGCACTGAGATACAGGGATCGGACTACGAG.

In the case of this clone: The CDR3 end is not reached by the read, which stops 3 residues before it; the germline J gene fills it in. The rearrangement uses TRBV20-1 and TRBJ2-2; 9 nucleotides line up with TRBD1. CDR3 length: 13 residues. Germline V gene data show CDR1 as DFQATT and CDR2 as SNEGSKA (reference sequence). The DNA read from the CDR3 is TGCAGTGTTAGGACAGGGGAGGCTGAAAAG. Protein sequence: CSVRTGEAEK. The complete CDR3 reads CSVRTGEAEKLFF.

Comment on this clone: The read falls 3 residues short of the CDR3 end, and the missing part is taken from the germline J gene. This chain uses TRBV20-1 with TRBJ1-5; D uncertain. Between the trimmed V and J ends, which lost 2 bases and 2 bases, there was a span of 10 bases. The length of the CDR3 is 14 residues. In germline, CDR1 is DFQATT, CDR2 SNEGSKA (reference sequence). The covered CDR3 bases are TGCAGTGCTAGATTACAGCATGGCAATCAGCCC. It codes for CSARLQHGNQP. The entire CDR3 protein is CSARLQHGNQPQHF.

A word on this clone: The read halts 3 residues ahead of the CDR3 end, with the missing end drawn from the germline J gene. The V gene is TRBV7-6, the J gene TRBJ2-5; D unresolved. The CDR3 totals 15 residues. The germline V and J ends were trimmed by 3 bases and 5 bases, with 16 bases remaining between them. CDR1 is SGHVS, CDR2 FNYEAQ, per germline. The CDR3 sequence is CASSFLPRAQETQYF. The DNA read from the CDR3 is TGTGCCAGCAGCTTCCTTCCTAGAGCGCAGGAGACC.

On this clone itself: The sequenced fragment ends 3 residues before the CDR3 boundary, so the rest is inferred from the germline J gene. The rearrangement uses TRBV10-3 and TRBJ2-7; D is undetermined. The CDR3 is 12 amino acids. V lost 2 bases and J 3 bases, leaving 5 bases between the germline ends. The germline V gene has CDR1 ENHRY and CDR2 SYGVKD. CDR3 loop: CAISEIGYEQYF. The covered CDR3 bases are TGTGCCATCAGTGAGATCGGCTACGAG.

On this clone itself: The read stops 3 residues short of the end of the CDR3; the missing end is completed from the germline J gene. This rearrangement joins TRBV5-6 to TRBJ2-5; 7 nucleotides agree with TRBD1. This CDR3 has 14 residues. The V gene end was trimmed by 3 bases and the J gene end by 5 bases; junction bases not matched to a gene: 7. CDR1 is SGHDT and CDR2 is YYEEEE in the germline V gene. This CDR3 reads CASSSYRGKETQYF. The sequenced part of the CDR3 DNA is TGTGCCAGCAGCTCATACAGGGGAAAGGAGACC.

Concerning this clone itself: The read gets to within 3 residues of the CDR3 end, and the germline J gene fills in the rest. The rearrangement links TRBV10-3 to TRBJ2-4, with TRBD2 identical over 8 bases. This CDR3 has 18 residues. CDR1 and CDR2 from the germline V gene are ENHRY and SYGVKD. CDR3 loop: CAISARRGRERGQETQYF. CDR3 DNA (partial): TGTGCCATCAGTGCCCGAAGGGGGAGGGAGCGGGGGCAAGAGACT.

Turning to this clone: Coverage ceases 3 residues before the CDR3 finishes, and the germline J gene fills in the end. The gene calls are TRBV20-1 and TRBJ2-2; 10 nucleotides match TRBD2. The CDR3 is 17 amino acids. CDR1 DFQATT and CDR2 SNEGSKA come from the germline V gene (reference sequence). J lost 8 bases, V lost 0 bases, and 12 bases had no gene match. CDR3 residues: CSARDVAAGGAAGELFF. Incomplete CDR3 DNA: TGCAGTGCTAGAGATGTGGCAGCGGGGGGGGCGGCAGGGGAG.

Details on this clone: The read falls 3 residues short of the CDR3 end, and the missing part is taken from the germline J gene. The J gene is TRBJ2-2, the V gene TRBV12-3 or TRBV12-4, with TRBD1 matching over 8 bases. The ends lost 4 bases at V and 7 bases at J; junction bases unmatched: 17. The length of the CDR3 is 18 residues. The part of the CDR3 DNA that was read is TGTGCCAGCAGTTCTTCCTACACCCCGACAGGGGCGATCGGGGAG. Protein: CASSSSYTPTGAIGE. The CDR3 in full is CASSSSYTPTGAIGELFF.

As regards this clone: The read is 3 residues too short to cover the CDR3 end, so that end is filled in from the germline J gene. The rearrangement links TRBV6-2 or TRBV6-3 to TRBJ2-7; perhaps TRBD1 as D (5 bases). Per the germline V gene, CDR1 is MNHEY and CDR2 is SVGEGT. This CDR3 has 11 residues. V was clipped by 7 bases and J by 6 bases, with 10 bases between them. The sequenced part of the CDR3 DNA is TGTGCCAGCACCCGTGACAGCGAG. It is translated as CASTRDSE. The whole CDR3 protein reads CASTRDSEQYF.

CDR3 sequence: CSVMAGNQPQHF. The DNA read from the CDR3 is TGCAGTGTAATGGCGGGCAATCAGCCC. The chain recombines TRBV20-1 with TRBJ1-5; no definite D call. The read ends 3 residues before the CDR3 terminus; that terminus is restored from the germline J gene. This CDR3 has 12 amino acids. Per germline, CDR1 DFQATT and CDR2 SNEGSKA (reference sequence). Trimming removed 7 bases from V and 2 bases from J, with 9 bases in between.